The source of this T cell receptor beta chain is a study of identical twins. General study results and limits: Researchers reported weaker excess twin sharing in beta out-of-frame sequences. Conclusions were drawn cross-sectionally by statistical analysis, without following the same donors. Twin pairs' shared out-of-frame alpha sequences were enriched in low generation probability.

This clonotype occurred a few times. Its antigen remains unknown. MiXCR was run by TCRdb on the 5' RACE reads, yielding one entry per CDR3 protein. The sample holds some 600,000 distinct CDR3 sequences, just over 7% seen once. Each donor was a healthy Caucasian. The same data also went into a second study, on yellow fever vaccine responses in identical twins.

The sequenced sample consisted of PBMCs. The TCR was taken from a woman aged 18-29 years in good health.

CDR3 in amino acids: CASSAPGLAGGGEQFF. The CDR3 DNA is TGTGCCAGCAGCGCCCCGGGACTAGCGGGAGGGGGTGAGCAGTTCTTC. V gene TRBV9 combines with J gene TRBJ2-1, with 16 bases matching TRBD2. V lost 3 bases to trimming and J lost 9 bases; unmatched junction nucleotides: 6. The CDR3 loop spans 16 amino acids. Germline V gene data show CDR1 as SGDLS and CDR2 as YYNGEE.